This T cell receptor beta chain was captured by sequencing in a study of CD8 T cells in Susac syndrome. RNA amounts of about 0.5 to 1 ug underwent reverse transcription with random hexamers. TCRdb recomputed calls from the immunoSEQ multiplex PCR reads with MiXCR, one row per CDR3 protein. The sample holds some 260,000 distinct CDR3 sequences, about 93% seen once. This CDR3 is 20 amino acids long. This chain joins TRBV21-1 and TRBJ2-7; no DNA check was done on the table's D call, TRBD2. TRBV21-1 represents a pseudogene. The TCR was taken from a human donor with multiple sclerosis. Input material: CD4+ T cells from PBMCs. The CDR3 coding sequence is TGTGCCAGCAGCAAACATATCCGGGCTAGCGCGTATAACAGCTCCTACGAGCAGTACGTC. Protein product: CASSKHIRASAYNSSYEQYV.